One and the same sample provided the 11 T cell receptor beta chains below, sequenced in a study of early T cells in non-severe SARS-CoV-2 infection (dated by TCRdb to 2020 to 2023). To prepare the library, 5' RACE was applied. The run used a NextSeq 500. TCRdb reprocessed the public reads (quality trimming at Q25 with fastp, clone calling with MiXCR) and kept in-frame beta chains. Every distinct CDR3 protein forms one entry, paired with its most common genes and DNA. The sample table shows about 110,000 distinct CDR3 sequences, and 8.5% to 14% are seen once. The ten largest make up about 8.1% of the sample. Sequenced input: whole blood. The receptors originated from an adult who was a healthcare worker with PCR-confirmed SARS-CoV-2 infection or an uninfected control (not recorded which).

This clonotype was observed at least ten times. The chain employs TRBV6-4 and TRBJ2-1; D is unclear. Trimming cost V 5 bases and J 8 bases, with 10 bases left between them. CDR1 MRHNA and CDR2 SNTAGT come from the germline V gene. The CDR3 covers 12 residues. CDR3 in amino acids: CASSPDLHEQFF. The CDR3 region has the DNA TGTGCCAGCAGTCCCGATCTACATGAGCAGTTCTTC.

The chain has TRBV29-1 and TRBJ2-5; 8 bases line up with TRBD1. The CDR3 contains 15 residues. Germline CDR1 SQVTM, CDR2 ANQGSEA. The junction had 11 bases not matched to a gene; V was cut back by 7 bases and J by 1 base. The CDR3 reads CSADRGQRGQETQYF. The CDR3 DNA follows: TGCAGCGCCGACAGGGGCCAAAGGGGCCAAGAGACCCAGTACTTC.

The chain carries TRBV24-1 and TRBJ2-1; possible D gene TRBD1, 5 bases. CDR1 is KGHDR, CDR2 SFDVKD, per germline. The germline V and J ends were trimmed by 1 base and 8 bases, with 14 bases remaining between them. CDR3 length equals 15 residues. CDR3 DNA: TGTGCCACCAGTGATTTTACGTCAGGGTTAGATGAGCAGTTCTTC. Translation gives CATSDFTSGLDEQFF.

The gene calls are TRBV11-2 and TRBJ2-7, with 8 bases identical to TRBD1. The V gene's germline CDR1 is SGHAT and CDR2 FQNNGV. V dropped 3 bases and J dropped 2; count of bases not matched to a gene: 3. The CDR3 spans 14 residues. The CDR3 region is CASSFGTGPYEQYF. The CDR3 DNA reads as TGTGCCAGCAGCTTTGGGACAGGCCCCTACGAGCAGTACTTC.

The sample holds a few counts of this clonotype. V is TRBV12-3 or TRBV12-4 and J is TRBJ2-7, with D perhaps given as TRBD1 or TRBD2 (5 bases each). Trimming left V 5 bases short and J 3 bases short, with 17 bases between. The CDR3 contains 15 residues. The CDR3 region has the DNA TGTGCCAGCAGTCACCCGGGACCTCGAATCTACGAGCAGTACTTC. Protein product: CASSHPGPRIYEQYF.

The chain is built from TRBV14 and TRBJ1-1; D is uncertain. V dropped 7 bases and J dropped 8 bases, with 5 bases sitting between them. Germline V gene sequence: CDR1 SGHDN, CDR2 FVKESK. The CDR3 has 9 residues. The CDR3 is CASKEEAFF. Written as DNA, the CDR3 is TGTGCCAGCAAAGAGGAAGCTTTCTTT. The variable domain in full, with the rest retrieved from reference TRBV14 and TRBJ1-1, is EAGVTQFPSHSVIEKGQTVTLRCDPISGHDNLYWYRRVMGKEIKFLLHFVKESKQDESGMPNNRFLAERTGGTYSTLKVQPAELEDSGVYFCASKEEAFFGQGTRLTVV.

The table lists this clonotype with a few counts. In nucleotides, the CDR3 is TGTGCCAGCAGGGAGACAGGGTATGATGGCTACACCTTC. Translation gives CASRETGYDGYTF. The chain recombines TRBV12-3 or TRBV12-4 with TRBJ1-2; the match to TRBD1 covers 7 bases. The junction had 7 bases not matched to a gene; V was cut back by 6 bases and J by 6 bases. This CDR3 comprises 13 residues.

This clonotype has a count of ten or more. The chain links TRBV28 to TRBJ2-1; 14 positions agree with TRBD2. This CDR3 contains 13 residues. Germline V gene lookup returns CDR1 MDHEN and CDR2 SYDVKM. Trimming took 5 bases from V and 16 from J; bases not matched to a gene: 7. The CDR3 nucleotides are TGTGCCAGCAGTGCCGGACTAGCGGGAGGAAAATTCTTC. Protein product: CASSAGLAGGKFF.

This chain uses TRBV20-1 with TRBJ2-3; D gene uncertain. This CDR3 has 15 residues. V lost 4 bases and J lost 2, with 16 bases in between. Germline V lookup: CDR1 DFQATT, CDR2 SNEGSKA (reference sequence). CDR3 sequence: CSATLMFGPTDTQYF. The CDR3, as DNA: TGCAGTGCTACCCTTATGTTTGGGCCCACAGATACGCAGTATTTT.

This clonotype was counted only a few times. This chain uses TRBV11-2 with TRBJ1-5; unclear D gene. V was pared by 2 bases and J by 4 bases, with 12 bases between. The V gene's germline CDR1 is SGHAT and CDR2 FQNNGV. CDR3 length equals 15 residues. DNA for the CDR3: TGTGCCAGCAGCTTAAGTTCGGGGATTAATCAGCCCCAGCATTTT. Translated: CASSLSSGINQPQHF. Variable domain in full (rest from reference TRBV11-2 and TRBJ1-5): EAGVAQSPRYKIIEKRQSVAFWCNPISGHATLYWYQQILGQGPKLLIQFQNNGVVDDSQLPKDRFSAERLKGVDSTLKIQPAKLEDSAVYLCASSLSSGINQPQHFGDGTRLSIL.

The table lists this clonotype with many counts. The gene calls are TRBV20-1 and TRBJ2-1, with 7 bases that match TRBD2. Germline loops: CDR1 DFQATT, CDR2 SNEGSKA (reference sequence). The V segment lost 7 bases and the J segment 5 bases; nucleotides outside the gene matches: 5. The CDR3 runs 12 residues. The CDR3 coding sequence is TGCAGTGGGAGGGAGGGCCACAATGAGCAGTTCTTC. The encoded protein is CSGREGHNEQFF.